Sequencing of this T cell receptor beta chain was carried out in a study of T cell responses to AZD1222 COVID-19 vaccine. Study findings and constraints: Unmutated regions of variants are reportedly targeted by nearly half of spike-specific TCRs. Donors were largely white British and mainly female; clonal diversity was possibly underestimated.

Clones were read by immunoSEQ multiplex PCR, and TCRdb kept only the in-frame ones, dropping some. The data hold 150,000 or so clones, with 86% observed a single time. This clone came up once. The target antigen is unknown. Trimming took off 5 bases at V and 0 bases at J, with 13 bases between the two ends. The CDR3 consists of 16 residues. Germline V gives CDR1 SGHTA, CDR2 FQGNSA. The chain carries TRBV7-2 and TRBJ2-2; D ambiguous. This receptor was taken from an adult in good health. The sample in question was peripheral blood, obtained on day 0 of MenACWY control vaccination. CDR3 sequence (DNA): TGTGCCAGCAGCCCAGTAGGCGATGCGAACACCGGGGAGCTGTTTTTT. Its protein product is CASSPVGDANTGELFF. The variable domain in full, completed from reference TRBV7-2 and TRBJ2-2, reads GAGVSQSPSNKVTEKGKDVELRCDPISGHTALYWYRQSLGQGLEFLIYFQGNSAPDKSGLPSDRFSAERTGGSVSTLTIQRTQQEDSAVYLCASSPVGDANTGELFFGEGSRLTVL.